The source of this T cell receptor (beta chain) is a study of T-cell reconstitution after alpha-beta-depleted transplantation in children (dated by TCRdb to about 2016). Context from the whole study: Using TCR repertoire profiling, the study followed T-cell immune reconstitution in a quantitative way in children after TCRalphabeta/CD19-depleted allogeneic hematopoietic cell transplantation. Broader findings and caveats from the paper: Over the following months the frequencies of hyperexpanded clones went down, and after one year T-cell counts and TCRbeta diversity were mostly credited to newly produced T cells. In some patients, the high TCRbeta diversity seen at day 60 was put down to recipient T cells and intrathymic progenitors that had survived conditioning. Apparently early alphabetaT-cell count recovery about two months after transplant reportedly relied on only several hundred rapidly expanded clones derived from non-depleted graft cells.

The intended sense of this specimen's treatment or condition label: allogeneic hematopoietic cell transplantation with graft depleted of TCRalphabeta T cells and CD19 B cells. Transplant recipients were children who received TCRalphabeta/CD19-depleted allogeneic hematopoietic cell grafts. The table lists this clonotype with many counts. The specificity of this receptor is unknown. No base quality values were provided; no much bigger clone lies one nucleotide off. The method was PCR. Sequencing took place on an Illumina HiSeq 2500. To normalize quantification of the TCRbeta repertoire, the TCR libraries were built with molecular barcoding that relied on unique molecular identifiers. The public reads were reanalyzed by TCRdb: fastp trimming at Q25, MiXCR alignment, in-frame beta chains only. Each record represents a unique CDR3 protein, reported with the most common genes and DNA among its rows. For this sample the table gives under 750,000 distinct CDR3 sequences, of which around 23% were detected only once. The biggest ten clones account for 12% to 15% of the sample.

The source material was PBMCs, mostly from graft donor cells, sampled 360 days after TCRalphabeta/CD19-depleted stem cell transplant. The receptor's source is a boy under two years old who had a stem cell transplant for acute myeloid leukemia, so the T cells may come from the graft donor.

The CDR3 here reads CASSSQGDGNTEAFF. DNA sequence: TGCGCCAGCAGCAGTCAGGGGGACGGGAACACTGAAGCTTTCTTT. The chain links TRBV5-1 with TRBJ1-1; 7 nucleotides in the junction match TRBD1. After removal of 4 bases from V and 1 base from J, the junction retains 7 bases not matched to a gene. Sequences SGHRS (CDR1) and YFSETQ (CDR2) are obtained from the germline V gene. From the cysteine through the phenylalanine, the CDR3 covers 15 amino acids. CDR3 DNA is the only sequence kept; it has 45 bases, read in frame from the first base. When the CDR3 is completed using the reference TRBV5-1 and TRBJ1-1 genes on either side, the full variable domain is KAGVTQTPRYLIKTRGQQVTLSCSPISGHRSVSWYQQTPGQGLQFLFEYFSETQRNKGNFPGRFSGRQFSNSRSEMNVSTLELGDSALYLCASSSQGDGNTEAFFGQGTRLTVV.